The T cell receptor (beta chain) described here comes from a study of blood T cell repertoires in COVID-19. Study in general: Sites across the United States, Italy and Spain contributed samples from acute and convalescent COVID-19. T cells, B-cell-depleted T cells, or PBMCs supplied cDNA or gDNA.

The CDR3 runs 14 residues. Germline V gene lookup returns CDR1 GTSNPN and CDR2 SVGIG (reference sequence). Original processing notes: How many nucleated cells were present was estimated from reference gene primer amplification. Sequencing was performed with immunoSEQ multiplex PCR; in TCRdb, only in-frame clones are kept and a portion is missing. V, J and clone size are those of that table, while D and trimming were read from the DNA. Of roughly 260,000 clones listed, approximately 86% are singletons. The specimen sequenced was peripheral blood. The TCR was taken from a man aged 40-50 years who had recovered from COVID-19. This chain uses TRBV30 with TRBJ2-3; the match to TRBD2 covers 12 bases. CDR3 region: CGASLAGGTDTQYF. CDR3 nucleotide sequence: TGTGGGGCAAGCCTAGCGGGAGGGACAGATACGCAGTATTTT.